Each of the 31 T cell receptor beta chains below was sequenced from the same sample in a study of blood T cell repertoires in COVID-19. Repertoires were generated with immunoSEQ multiplex PCR, while TCRdb's copy carries only in-frame clones and drops some. The sample has 58,000 or so clones; less than 90% are singletons. The sequenced sample consisted of peripheral blood. These receptors came from a woman aged 70-85 years with active COVID-19.

V and J are TRBV5-1 and TRBJ2-5; 9 bases match TRBD2. Germline lookup yields CDR1 SGHRS and CDR2 YFSETQ. CDR3 size: 17 residues. V was clipped by 4 bases and J by 5 bases; unmatched bases: 15. The DNA for the CDR3 is TGCGCCAGCAGCCAGACGGGCGGGTTTCTAGCGGGGGAGACCCAGTACTTC. Translating it yields CASSQTGGFLAGETQYF.

The genes are TRBV11-2 and TRBJ2-1, with TRBD2 matching over 13 bases. CDR1 is SGHAT, CDR2 FQNNGV, per germline. This CDR3 has 19 amino acids. Trimming cost V 0 bases and J 2 bases; bases outside gene matches: 7. CDR3 DNA sequence: TGTGCCAGCAGCTTAGATGGACTAGCGGGAGTTCAACCCTACAATGAGCAGTTCTTC. Translation gives CASSLDGLAGVQPYNEQFF.

The V and J genes are TRBV27 and TRBJ1-6, with 9 bases identical to TRBD1. V shed 6 bases, J shed 9 bases, and the junction held 6 bases outside the gene matches. The CDR3 runs 14 residues. Looked up from germline, CDR1 is MNHEY and CDR2 is SMNVEV (reference sequence). The CDR3 reads CASRSGTGPSPLHF. CDR3 nucleotide sequence: TGTGCCAGCAGATCCGGGACAGGGCCTTCACCCCTCCACTTT.

This chain connects TRBV20-1 to TRBJ1-2, with 9 bases matching TRBD1. Germline CDR1 reads DFQATT; CDR2 reads SNEGSKA (reference sequence). This CDR3 is 15 amino acids long. The junction had 9 bases not matched to a gene; V was cut back by 3 bases and J by 4 bases. As DNA, the CDR3 is TGCAGTGCTAGTTCTTCGGACAGGGGCGGCTATGGCTACACCTTC. Its protein product is CSASSSDRGGYGYTF.

This chain links TRBV19 with TRBJ1-1; the D is unclear. This CDR3 contains 14 residues. Germline values: CDR1 LNHDA, CDR2 SQIVND (reference sequence). V was cut by 7 bases and J by 3 bases, with 15 bases left in between. This CDR3 is CASKWSHVDTEAFF. DNA of the CDR3: TGTGCCAGTAAGTGGTCACATGTGGACACTGAAGCTTTCTTT.

The V gene is TRBV28, the J gene TRBJ2-2; 8 bases agree with TRBD1. V was pared by 7 bases and J by 4 bases, with 14 bases of the junction left unmatched. The germline V gene has CDR1 MDHEN and CDR2 SYDVKM. The CDR3 contains 17 residues. The CDR3 DNA follows: TGTGCCAGCACCGAAGCACCGGGACAGGATCCCACCGGGGAGCTGTTTTTT. Translated, it gives CASTEAPGQDPTGELFF. Filled out from reference TRBV28 and TRBJ2-2, the complete variable domain reads DVKVTQSSRYLVKRTGEKVFLECVQDMDHENMFWYRQDPGLGLRLIYFSYDVKMKEKGDIPEGYSVSREKKERFSLILESASTNQTSMYLCASTEAPGQDPTGELFFGEGSRLTVL.

The rearrangement uses TRBV5-1 and TRBJ2-7; TRBD2 agrees at 12 bases. Germline V lookup: CDR1 SGHRS, CDR2 YFSETQ. The CDR3 is made up of 16 amino acids. The junction had 11 bases not matched to a gene; V was cut back by 3 bases and J by 7 bases. The CDR3 DNA follows: TGCGCCAGCAGCTCCCCCGGACTAGCGGGATTGGGGGAGCAGTACTTC. Translated: CASSSPGLAGLGEQYF.

In the case of this clone: Other DNA sequences within the sample encode an identical CDR3. The chain employs TRBV11-2 and TRBJ1-1, with unresolved D. This CDR3 spans 13 amino acids. The V end was cut by 4 bases, the J end by 1 base, with 7 bases between. Germline CDR1 is SGHAT and CDR2 is FQNNGV. CDR3 in amino acids: CASSSTANTEAFF. CDR3 DNA sequence: TGTGCCAGCAGCTCAACAGCGAACACTGAAGCTTTCTTT.

The chain employs TRBV3-1 (or the pseudogene TRBV3-2) and TRBJ1-1; maybe TRBD1 (6 bases). From germline, CDR1 is LGHDT and CDR2 YNNKEL (reference sequence). V lost 2 bases and J lost 5, with 15 bases in between. This CDR3 has 15 residues. CDR3 bases: TGTGCCAGCAGCCAAAAGTCAGGGGCCAAAACTGAAGCTTTCTTT. Its protein product is CASSQKSGAKTEAFF.

The rearrangement uses TRBV23-1 and TRBJ1-2, with 7 bases identical to TRBD1. TRBV23-1 is given ORF status, its function remaining uncertain. With V trimmed by 5 bases and J by 2 bases, 5 bases remained unmatched. The CDR3 runs to 14 residues. CDR3 in DNA: TGCGCCAGCAGTAAGGAGGACAGGAACTATGGCTACACCTTC. Amino acid sequence: CASSKEDRNYGYTF.

The chain is built from TRBV28 and TRBJ1-2, with D maybe TRBD1 (5 bases). This CDR3 has 14 amino acids. Germline assignment: CDR1 MDHEN and CDR2 SYDVKM. Trimming removed 2 bases at V and 2 bases at J, with 9 bases between. The CDR3 is CASSLDSLNYGYTF. The CDR3 nucleotides are TGTGCCAGCAGTTTAGACAGCCTAAACTATGGCTACACCTTC.

This clone appeared a single time. J is TRBJ2-7 and V is TRBV6-6, with 9 bases identical to TRBD1. With 6 bases clipped from V and 3 bases from J, the junction kept 9 bases outside the gene matches. The CDR3 covers 15 residues. Germline V gene sequence: CDR1 MNHNY, CDR2 SVGAGI (reference sequence). The CDR3 DNA follows: TGTGCCAGCAGCCGTCCGGGACAGGGTTTCTACGAGCAGTACTTC. Amino acids: CASSRPGQGFYEQYF.

The V call is TRBV6-5, the J call TRBJ1-3, with D perhaps matching TRBD1 (6 bases). This CDR3 is 13 amino acids long. Germline V gives CDR1 MNHEY, CDR2 SVGAGI. V lost 6 bases and J lost 2, with 8 bases in between. The CDR3 loop reads CASRGGPGNTIYF. Here the CDR3 DNA reads TGTGCCAGCAGAGGGGGTCCTGGAAACACCATATATTTT.

The chain joins TRBV15 to TRBJ1-4; D not resolved. V was pared by 3 bases and J by 8 bases, with 7 bases between. The CDR3 length is 12 residues. Germline CDR1 reads LNHNV; CDR2 reads YYDKDF (reference sequence). The CDR3 sequence: CATSSGGEKLFF. The DNA of the CDR3 is TGTGCCACCAGCAGTGGAGGGGAAAAACTGTTTTTT.

The rearrangement links TRBV11-3 to TRBJ2-5, with D maybe TRBD1 (6 bases). Trimming left V 5 bases short and J 4 bases short, with 11 bases between. CDR1 SGHNT and CDR2 YENEEA come from the germline V gene. CDR3 length equals 13 residues. CDR3 sequence (DNA): TGTGCCAGCAGCCTACAGGGTCCAGAGACCCAGTACTTC. Protein: CASSLQGPETQYF.

V and J are TRBV28 and TRBJ2-7; D gene unclear. With 5 bases removed from V and 1 base from J, the gap between germline ends came to 12 bases. The CDR3 has 14 amino acids. The V gene's germline CDR1 is MDHEN and CDR2 SYDVKM. The CDR3 loop is CASSKNSRSYEQYF. The CDR3 bases are TGTGCCAGCAGTAAAAACAGCCGTTCCTACGAGCAGTACTTC.

The rearrangement uses TRBV3-1 (or the pseudogene TRBV3-2) and TRBJ2-3, with D tentatively TRBD1 (6 bases). The V end lost 1 base, the J end lost 4 bases, and 12 bases lay between the germline ends. Germline V gene data show CDR1 as LGHDT and CDR2 as YNNKEL (reference sequence). The CDR3 consists of 15 residues. CDR3 bases: TGTGCCAGCAGCCAAGGGCACAGGGTGGCAGATACGCAGTATTTT. This translates into CASSQGHRVADTQYF.

The rearrangement links TRBV18 to TRBJ1-2; 10 bases map to TRBD1. This CDR3 contains 14 residues. The V segment lost 1 base and the J segment 8 bases; nucleotides outside the gene matches: 4. Germline loops: CDR1 KGHSH, CDR2 LQKENI. CDR3 nucleotide sequence: TGTGCCAGCTCACCACAGGACAGGGGGAACGGCTACACCTTC. It encodes CASSPQDRGNGYTF.

The chain recombines TRBV24-1 with TRBJ2-1, with 12 nucleotides matching TRBD2. The CDR3 is 17 residues long. V was pared by 1 base and J by 8 bases, with 8 bases of the junction left unmatched. The germline gives CDR1 KGHDR, CDR2 SFDVKD. In DNA, the CDR3 is TGTGCCACCAGTGATTTAGGGGCGACTAGCGGGAGCGATGAGCAGTTCTTC. As protein: CATSDLGATSGSDEQFF.

V usage is TRBV5-1 and J usage is TRBJ2-3, with D perhaps TRBD1 (5 bases). The CDR3 is made up of 16 amino acids. Trimming took 4 bases from V and 0 from J, leaving 15 bases between them. Germline V CDR1 and CDR2: SGHRS, YFSETQ. The CDR3 reads CASSPSYRKSTDTQYF. The CDR3 DNA reads TGCGCCAGCAGCCCATCGTACAGGAAGAGCACAGATACGCAGTATTTT. Together with reference TRBV5-1 and TRBJ2-3, the CDR3 gives the full variable domain: KAGVTQTPRYLIKTRGQQVTLSCSPISGHRSVSWYQQTPGQGLQFLFEYFSETQRNKGNFPGRFSGRQFSNSRSEMNVSTLELGDSALYLCASSPSYRKSTDTQYFGPGTRLTVL.

This clone was observed once. The chain links TRBV28 to TRBJ1-3; D uncertain. Trimming removed 6 bases from V and 4 bases from J, with 7 bases in between. Germline V lookup: CDR1 MDHEN, CDR2 SYDVKM. CDR3 length: 12 amino acids. The CDR3: CASSSLGNTIYF. The CDR3 DNA sequence: TGTGCCAGCAGCTCTTTAGGAAACACCATATATTTT.

This chain joins TRBV6-5 and TRBJ1-4; 7 bases match TRBD1. Germline CDR1 reads MNHEY; CDR2 reads SVGAGI. V was clipped by 6 bases and J by 5 bases; unmatched bases: 6. This CDR3 comprises 14 residues. The chain's CDR3 is CASRPGQINEKLFF. CDR3 bases: TGTGCCAGCAGACCGGGACAGATCAATGAAAAACTGTTTTTT.

This chain connects TRBV29-1 to TRBJ2-2; D unclear. Germline CDR1 SQVTM, CDR2 ANQGSEA. The V end lost 3 bases, the J end lost 2 bases, and 7 bases lay between the germline ends. CDR3 length: 13 residues. The CDR3 region is CSVDSSNTGELFF. CDR3 in DNA: TGCAGCGTTGATTCGAGTAACACCGGGGAGCTGTTTTTT.

J is TRBJ2-3 and V is TRBV30; the D gene is possibly TRBD2 (5 bases). CDR3 length: 15 amino acids. Deletions cut 0 bases from V and 2 bases from J, with 12 bases between. The V gene's germline CDR1 is GTSNPN and CDR2 SVGIG (reference sequence). CDR3 sequence reads: CAWSVGGGLTDTQYF. The CDR3 DNA follows: TGTGCCTGGAGTGTCGGTGGCGGACTCACAGATACGCAGTATTTT.

This chain uses TRBV3-1 (or the pseudogene TRBV3-2) with TRBJ2-1; TRBD2 agrees at 7 bases. V was pared by 7 bases and J by 2 bases, with 8 bases of the junction left unmatched. The CDR3 extends over 15 amino acids. Germline V gene lookup returns CDR1 LGHDT and CDR2 YNNKEL (reference sequence). CDR3 protein: CASTLSGKPYNEQFF. CDR3 in DNA: TGTGCCAGCACGCTAAGCGGGAAACCCTACAATGAGCAGTTCTTC.

The V gene is TRBV27, the J gene TRBJ2-2; 12 bases line up with TRBD1. Trimming cost V 4 bases and J 6 bases; bases outside gene matches: 9. CDR1 is MNHEY, CDR2 SMNVEV, per germline (reference sequence). The CDR3 runs to 17 residues. In DNA, the CDR3 is TGTGCCAGCAGTTGGGGACAGGGGGCGCCTCTTTCCGGGGAGCTGTTTTTT. It specifies CASSWGQGAPLSGELFF.

The J gene is TRBJ1-6, the V gene TRBV7-8; 10 nucleotides match TRBD1. V lost 5 bases, J lost 9 bases, and 13 bases stayed unmatched. The CDR3 totals 17 residues. Germline CDR1 is SGHVS and CDR2 is FQNEAQ. The DNA of the CDR3 is TGTGCCAGCAGCCCGCCGACAGGGGGCGACGGGGGTTCACCCCTCCACTTT. Translation: CASSPPTGGDGGSPLHF. Full variable domain (rest looked up from reference TRBV7-8 and TRBJ1-6): GAGVSQSPRYKVAKRGQDVALRCDPISGHVSLFWYQQALGQGPEFLTYFQNEAQLDKSGLPSDRFFAERPEGSVSTLKIQRTQQEDSAVYLCASSPPTGGDGGSPLHFGNGTRLTVT.

This clone was found once. The rearrangement uses TRBV4-2 and TRBJ2-5, with TRBD1 matching over 9 bases. The V segment lost 0 bases and the J segment 3 bases; nucleotides outside the gene matches: 5. The CDR3 sequence is 16 residues long. The germline gives CDR1 LGHNA, CDR2 YNFKEQ. The CDR3 protein is CASSQDVGQGEETQYF. Here the CDR3 DNA reads TGTGCCAGCAGCCAAGATGTGGGACAGGGCGAAGAGACCCAGTACTTC.

The rearrangement uses TRBV9 and TRBJ2-7; 8 bases line up with TRBD1. V lost 0 bases and J lost 5; bases outside the gene matches: 1. The CDR3 is made up of 13 amino acids. Germline CDR1 is SGDLS and CDR2 is YYNGEE. CDR3 region: CASSVGTGNEQYF. As DNA, the CDR3 is TGTGCCAGCAGCGTAGGGACAGGGAACGAGCAGTACTTC.

The chain couples TRBV5-1 to TRBJ2-5; 10 bases are a match to TRBD1. Germline-derived CDR1 and CDR2 are SGHRS and YFSETQ. The CDR3 loop spans 14 amino acids. V dropped 5 bases and J dropped 7; count of bases not matched to a gene: 8. As DNA, the CDR3 is TGCGCCAGCAGACCGACAGGGGGCGCGGGGACCCAGTACTTC. Encoded protein: CASRPTGGAGTQYF.

This clone was detected only a few times. Written as DNA, the CDR3 is TGCGCCAGCAGCGCTGGGACAGCGGCGGAAAAACTGTTTTTT. The encoded protein is CASSAGTAAEKLFF. The chain joins TRBV5-1 to TRBJ1-4, with TRBD1 identical over 7 bases. Germline V CDR1 and CDR2: SGHRS, YFSETQ. The ends lost 4 bases at V and 8 bases at J; junction bases unmatched: 8. The CDR3 covers 14 residues.